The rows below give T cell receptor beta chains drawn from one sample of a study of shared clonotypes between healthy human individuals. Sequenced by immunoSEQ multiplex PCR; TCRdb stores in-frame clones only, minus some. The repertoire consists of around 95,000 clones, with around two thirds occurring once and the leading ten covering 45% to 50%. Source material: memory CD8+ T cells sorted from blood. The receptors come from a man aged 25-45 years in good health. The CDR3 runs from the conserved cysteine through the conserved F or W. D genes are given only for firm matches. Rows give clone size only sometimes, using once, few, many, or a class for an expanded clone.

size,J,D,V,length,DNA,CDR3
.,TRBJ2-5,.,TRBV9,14,TGTGCCAGCAGCGTCACAGGGCTCCAAGAGACCCAGTACTTC,CASSVTGLQETQYF
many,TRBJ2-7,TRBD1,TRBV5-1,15,TGCGCCAGCAGCTTGGAGACAGGGCACTCCTACGAGCAGTACTTC,CASSLETGHSYEQYF
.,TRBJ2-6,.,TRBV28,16,TGTGCCAGCAGCCCCGGTGCGGTGGCTGGGGCCAACGTCCTGACTTTC,CASSPGAVAGANVLTF
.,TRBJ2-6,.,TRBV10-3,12,TGTGCCATCAGGGGACCCCACGACGTCCTGACTTTC,CAIRGPHDVLTF
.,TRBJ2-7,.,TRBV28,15,TGTGCCAGCAGTTTATGGGACAGTCTCTCCTACGAGCAGTACTTC,CASSLWDSLSYEQYF
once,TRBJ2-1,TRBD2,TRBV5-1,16,TGCGCCAGCAGCTTGGAACTAGCGGGAGGTTGGAATGAGCAGTTCTTC,CASSLELAGGWNEQFF
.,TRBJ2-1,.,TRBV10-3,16,TGTGCCATCAGTGAGGTTAGCGGAAACCTTATCAATGAGCAGTTCTTC,CAISEVSGNLINEQFF
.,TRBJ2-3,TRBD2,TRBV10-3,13,TGTGCGGGGGCTAGCGGGAGCACAGATACGCAGTATTTT,CAGASGSTDTQYF
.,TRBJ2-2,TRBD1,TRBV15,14,TGTGCCACCAGCAGACAGGGGGCAACCGGGGAGCTGTTTTTT,CATSRQGATGELFF
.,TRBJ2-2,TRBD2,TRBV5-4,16,TGTGCCAGCAGCTGGGGACTAGCGGTGAACACCGGGGAGCTGTTTTTT,CASSWGLAVNTGELFF
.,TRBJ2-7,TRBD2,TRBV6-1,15,TGTGCCAGCAGTGACCCACCTAGCGGGAGTTACGAGCAGTACTTC,CASSDPPSGSYEQYF
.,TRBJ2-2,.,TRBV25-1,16,TGTGCCAGCAGTGAATTTGCAGGGAATGGGACCGGGGAGCTGTTTTTT,CASSEFAGNGTGELFF
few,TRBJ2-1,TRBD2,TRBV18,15,TGTGCCAGCTCACCACAGCCTAGCGGGAGGGCTGAGCAGTTCTTC,CASSPQPSGRAEQFF
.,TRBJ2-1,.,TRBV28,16,TGTGCCACCCTTCAACTACAGGGAAACTCCTACAATGAGCAGTTCTTC,CATLQLQGNSYNEQFF
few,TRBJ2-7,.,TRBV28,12,TGCGCGAGTGGGGGTAGGTCCTACGAGCAGTACTTC,CASGGRSYEQYF
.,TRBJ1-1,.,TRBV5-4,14,TGTGCCAGCAGCTTGTGGGGGGCGGACACTGAAGCTTTCTTT,CASSLWGADTEAFF
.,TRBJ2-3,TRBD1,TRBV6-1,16,TGTGCCAGCAGTGGAACAGGGGTCTATAGCACAGATACGCAGTATTTT,CASSGTGVYSTDTQYF
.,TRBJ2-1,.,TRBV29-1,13,TGCAGCGGAGCCTGGACAGCCTTCAATGAGCAGTTCTTC,CSGAWTAFNEQFF
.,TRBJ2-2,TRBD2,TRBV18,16,TGTGCCAGCTCACAGATCGCGGGAGGCGAAACCGGGGAGCTGTTTTTT,CASSQIAGGETGELFF
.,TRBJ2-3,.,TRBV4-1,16,TGCGCCAGCAGCCCCCGGACAATAACTAGCACAGATACGCAGTATTTT,CASSPRTITSTDTQYF
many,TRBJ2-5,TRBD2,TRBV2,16,TGTGCCAGCAGTTCAACTCTAGCGGGAGGACCAGAGACCCAGTACTTC,CASSSTLAGGPETQYF
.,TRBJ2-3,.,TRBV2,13,TGTGCCAGCATAGCGGAACTCACAGATACGCAGTATTTT,CASIAELTDTQYF
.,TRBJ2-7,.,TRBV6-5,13,TGTGCCAGCAGTTACGGGAGCATCTACGAGCAGTACTTC,CASSYGSIYEQYF
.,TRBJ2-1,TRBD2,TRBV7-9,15,TGTGCCAGCAGCCTAGCGGGAGGGCCGTTTAATGAGCAGTTCTTC,CASSLAGGPFNEQFF
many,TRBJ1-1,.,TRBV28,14,TGTGCCAGCATCTCCGGACGGGCGAACACTGAAGCTTTCTTT,CASISGRANTEAFF
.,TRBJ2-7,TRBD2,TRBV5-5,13,TGTGCCAGCAGCTCCAGGGAGGGGTACGAGCAGTACTTC,CASSSREGYEQYF
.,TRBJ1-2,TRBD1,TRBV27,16,TGTGCCAGCAGTCCCAATCATGGGACAGGGTTTTTTGGCTACACCTTC,CASSPNHGTGFFGYTF
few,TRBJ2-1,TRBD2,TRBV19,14,TGTGCCAGTAGTACGGGAGGGAATAGAAATGAGCAGTTCTTC,CASSTGGNRNEQFF
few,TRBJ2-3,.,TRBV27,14,TGTGCCAGCAGCCGGGGATATCTTGCAGATACGCAGTATTTT,CASSRGYLADTQYF
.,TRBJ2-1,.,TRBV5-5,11,TGTGCCAGCAGCTGGCACAATGAGCAGTTCTTC,CASSWHNEQFF
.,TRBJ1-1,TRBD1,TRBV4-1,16,TGCGCCAGCAGCCAACCAAGACAGGGGATGAACACTGAAGCTTTCTTT,CASSQPRQGMNTEAFF
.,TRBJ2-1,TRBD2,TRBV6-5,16,TGTGCCAGCAGTTACGCCCCGGGACTAGCTCCAAATGAGCAGTTCTTC,CASSYAPGLAPNEQFF
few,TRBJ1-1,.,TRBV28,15,TGTGCCAGTAGCCCCCTGGGGAGCCGGGACACTGAAGCTTTCTTT,CASSPLGSRDTEAFF
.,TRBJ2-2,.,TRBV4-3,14,TGCGCCAGCAGCCCAAGCGGGAACACCGGGGAGCTGTTTTTT,CASSPSGNTGELFF
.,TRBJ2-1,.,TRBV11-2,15,TGTGCCAGCAGCTTGCAGGGCAGCTCCTACAATGAGCAGTTCTTC,CASSLQGSSYNEQFF
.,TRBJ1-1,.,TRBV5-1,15,TGCGCCAGCAGCTTGGAGAGCAGGGGGAACACTGAAGCTTTCTTT,CASSLESRGNTEAFF
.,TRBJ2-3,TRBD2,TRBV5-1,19,TGCGCCAGCACCGACGGTTCCAGCGGGATCTACGCTGAGACAGATACGCAGTATTTT,CASTDGSSGIYAETDTQYF
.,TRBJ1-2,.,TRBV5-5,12,TGTGCCAGCAGCTTGGACCAAACGGGCTACACCTTC,CASSLDQTGYTF
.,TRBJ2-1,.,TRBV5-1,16,TGCGCCAGCAGGCAAAGGGGCGGGTGGGTTGACGATGAGCAGTTCTTC,CASRQRGGWVDDEQFF
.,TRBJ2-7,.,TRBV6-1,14,TGTGCCAGCACTCAAACCAGTGGGCCCTACGAGCAGTACTTC,CASTQTSGPYEQYF
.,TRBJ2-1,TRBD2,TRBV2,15,TGTGCCAGCAACTCAGGCCAGGGAGGGGTCAATGAGCAGTTCTTC,CASNSGQGGVNEQFF
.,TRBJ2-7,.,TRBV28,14,TGTGCCAGCAGACGAATGGGCTTAGCCTACGAGCAGTACTTC,CASRRMGLAYEQYF
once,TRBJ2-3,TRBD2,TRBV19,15,TGTGCCAGTAGTATCACTAGCGGGGGCACAGATACGCAGTATTTT,CASSITSGGTDTQYF
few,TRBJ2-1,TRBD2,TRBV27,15,TGTGCCAGCAGTGTCGGGACTAGCGGACACAATGAGCAGTTCTTC,CASSVGTSGHNEQFF
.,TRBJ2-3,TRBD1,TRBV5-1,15,TGCGCCAGCAGGGAACAGGGGGCGTTGGCAGATACGCAGTATTTT,CASREQGALADTQYF
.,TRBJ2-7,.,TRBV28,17,TGTGCCAGCAGTTTATTGGGCGGTGATGGGGGGCCCTACGAGCAGTACTTC,CASSLLGGDGGPYEQYF
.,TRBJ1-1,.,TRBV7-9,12,TGTGCCAGCAGCTTAGGACTGCTTGAAGCTTTCTTT,CASSLGLLEAFF
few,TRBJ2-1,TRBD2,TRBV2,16,TGTGCCAGCAGCGCGAAAGGGACTAGCGGGAGCAATGAGCAGTTCTTC,CASSAKGTSGSNEQFF
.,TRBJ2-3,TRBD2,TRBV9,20,TGTGCCAGCAGCGCCCCTGGGGCGGGAGCTGTTGGCAGTAGAGGAGATACGCAGTATTTT,CASSAPGAGAVGSRGDTQYF
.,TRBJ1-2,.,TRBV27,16,TGTGCCAGCAGTTTGACTCGGACAGATATTAACTATGGCTACACCTTC,CASSLTRTDINYGYTF
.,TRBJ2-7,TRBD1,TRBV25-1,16,TGTGCCAGCAGTAACCCCGGGACAGGGGACTCCTACGAGCAGTACTTC,CASSNPGTGDSYEQYF
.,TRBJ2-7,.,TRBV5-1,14,TGCGCCAGCAGCTTGGGCGGGACCACCTACGAGCAGTACTTC,CASSLGGTTYEQYF
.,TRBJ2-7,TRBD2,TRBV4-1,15,TGCGCCAGCAGCCGGACTAGCGGGAGTTCCTACGAGCAGTACTTC,CASSRTSGSSYEQYF
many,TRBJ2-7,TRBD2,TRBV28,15,TGTGCCGTACCTTCTAGCGGGAGTACCTCCTACGAGCAGTACTTC,CAVPSSGSTSYEQYF
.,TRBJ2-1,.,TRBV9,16,TGTGCCAGCAGCGCTCTCGATATCCAGGCGTACAATGAGCAGTTCTTC,CASSALDIQAYNEQFF